This entry concerns a single TCR beta chain. Its target antigen remains unknown. It has no much larger one-base neighbor in the sample; base qualities were not kept. Libraries were made using the immunoSEQ multiplex PCR assay. DNA from the cultured and isolated CD4+ T cells underwent TCR beta CDR3 sequencing. Under the source paper's analysis protocol: Non-productive TCR sequences were discarded, and reads were trimmed to the CDR3 region, with only CDR3s of 7 or more amino acids retained. Antigen-specific clonotypes were identified using the MANAFEST web app by comparison of expansion in peptide wells against reference cultures. To count as positive, a clone had to show expansion at FDR<0.05 compared with the reference and with all other wells, an odds ratio above 5, and a frequency above 0.1% in two replicate wells. A clonotype was called cross-reactive if it was significantly expanded both in SARS-CoV-2 spike wells and in at least one common cold coronavirus spike condition. CDR3 similarity was assessed by Levenshtein distance with the stringdist R package, and unrooted trees were built with ape in R 3.6.1. Sourced from immuneACCESS, this table was stored by TCRdb with only in-frame sequences that have V and J called. A share of the clones is absent; for the studies checked, an unresolved V gene accounts for under half, and the remainder has no known explanation. The DNA gave D and trimming, while V, J and clone size come from that table. Recorded for this sample are about 19,000 clones; approximately 74% of them occurred a single time. The ten most abundant clones make up approximately 17% of the sample.

To identify antigen-specific CD4+ T cell clonotypes by their expansion, the ViraFEST assay first stimulated PBMC with viral peptide pools and then applied TCR sequencing. After more than 9 days of culture, CD4+ T cells were isolated with the EasySep CD4+ T cell isolation kit. PCR-confirmed SARS-CoV-2 infection had occurred in convalescent patients between March and December 2020, before the Alpha, Beta and Delta variants emerged in the United States. A few million PBMC per well were cultured in IMDM with about 4.6% human AB serum, about 9.4 IU/ml IL-2 and gentamicin, plus 10 ug/ml peptides. Half of the culture medium was replaced with fresh IL-2-containing medium on days 3 and 7. Each peptide stimulation condition was cultured in triplicate wells unless otherwise noted. Using Ficoll-Paque Plus gradient centrifugation, PBMC were separated from whole blood and then either used fresh or cryopreserved at -140C. The overlapping peptide pools covered the spike proteins of SARS-CoV-2 as well as those of the common cold coronaviruses HCoV-NL63, HCoV-OC43 and HCoV-229E. The QIAamp micro DNA kit was used to extract genomic DNA from the cultured CD4+ T cells.

The sample belongs to a study of vaccination effects on CD4 cells after COVID-19 (dated by TCRdb to 2022 to 2024). Context from the whole study: Each participant received two doses of an mRNA SARS-CoV-2 vaccine, either BNT162b2 or mRNA-1273. The study compared SARS-CoV-2 spike-specific CD4+ TCR repertoires before and after mRNA vaccination in COVID-19 convalescent patients and infection-naive vaccine recipients. Pre-vaccine samples from two convalescent patients were drawn 16 days and one week before the first dose, 142 and 148 days after COVID-19 diagnosis. In the study, cultures from other donors were sequenced using the Oncomine TCR Beta short-read assay on an Illumina iSeq 100. Altogether, roughly 10 COVID-19 convalescent patients and a few SARS-CoV-2-naive healthy vaccine recipients made up the full study. Summary of the overall study and its limitations: Clones induced by infection and clones induced by vaccination both contracted markedly at late timepoints after vaccination, which fits with T cell responses waning over time. Limitations of the study were the small number of convalescent patients and the absence of early post-infection timepoints. In convalescent patients, the post-vaccine spike-reactive repertoire consisted mainly of new vaccine-induced clones, largely distinct from infection-induced clones.

The CDR3 goes from the cysteine to the phenylalanine over 16 residues. The kept DNA is CDR3 alone, 48 bases in frame from the first base. CDR1 and CDR2 were assigned from the germline V gene as MDHEN and SYDVKM. Trimming at the junction amounts to 3 bases on V and 5 bases on J, and the germline ends lie 18 bases apart. The receptor chain draws on TRBV28 and TRBJ2-3, with the D gene uncertain. The specimen was CD4+ T cells from PBMCs cultured with SARS-CoV-2 spike peptides, collected before COVID-19 vaccination. The cell subset or site label of this sample denotes: SARS-CoV-2 spike overlapping peptide pool stimulation. The receptor was isolated from a human donor who had a prior SARS-CoV-2 infection. DNA sequence: TGTGCCAGCAGTTTGTTAGCAAATATGGGAAGAGATACGCAGTATTTT. Translated, this is CASSLLANMGRDTQYF.